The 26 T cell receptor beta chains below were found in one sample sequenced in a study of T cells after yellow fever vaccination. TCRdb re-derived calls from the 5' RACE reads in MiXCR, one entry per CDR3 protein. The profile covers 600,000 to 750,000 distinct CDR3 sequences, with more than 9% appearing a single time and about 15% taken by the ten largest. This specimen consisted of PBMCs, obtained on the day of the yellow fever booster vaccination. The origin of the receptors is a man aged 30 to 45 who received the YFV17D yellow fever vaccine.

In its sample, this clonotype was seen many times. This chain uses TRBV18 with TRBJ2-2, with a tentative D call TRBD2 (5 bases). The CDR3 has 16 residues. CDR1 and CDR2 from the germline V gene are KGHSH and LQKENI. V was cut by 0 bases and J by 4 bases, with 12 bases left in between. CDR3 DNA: TGTGCCAGCTCACCACCGACCACCCGGGGCACCGGGGAGCTGTTTTTT. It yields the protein CASSPPTTRGTGELFF.

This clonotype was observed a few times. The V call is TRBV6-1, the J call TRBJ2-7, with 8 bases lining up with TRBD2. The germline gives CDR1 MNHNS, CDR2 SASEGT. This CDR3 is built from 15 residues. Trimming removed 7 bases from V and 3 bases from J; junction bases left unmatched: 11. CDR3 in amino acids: CASTLAGGFYYEQYF. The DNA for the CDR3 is TGTGCCAGCACCCTCGCGGGGGGATTTTACTACGAGCAGTACTTC.

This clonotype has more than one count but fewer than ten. The CDR3 loop is CASSRSGTEGNTIYF. CDR3 nucleotides: TGTGCCAGCAGCCGATCCGGGACCGAAGGAAACACCATATATTTT. This chain connects TRBV7-9 to TRBJ1-3; tentatively, D is TRBD1 (5 bases). The V end was cut by 5 bases, the J end by 4 bases, with 15 bases between. The germline CDR1 and CDR2 sequences are SEHNR and FQNEAQ (reference sequence). There are 15 residues in the CDR3.

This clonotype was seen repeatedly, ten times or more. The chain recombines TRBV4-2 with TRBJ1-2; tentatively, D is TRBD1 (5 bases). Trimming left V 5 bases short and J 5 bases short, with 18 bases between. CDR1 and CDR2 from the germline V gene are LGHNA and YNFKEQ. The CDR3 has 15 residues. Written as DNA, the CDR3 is TGTGCCAGCAGCGGAACCGGGACCTTACTTTATGGCTACACCTTC. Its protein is CASSGTGTLLYGYTF.

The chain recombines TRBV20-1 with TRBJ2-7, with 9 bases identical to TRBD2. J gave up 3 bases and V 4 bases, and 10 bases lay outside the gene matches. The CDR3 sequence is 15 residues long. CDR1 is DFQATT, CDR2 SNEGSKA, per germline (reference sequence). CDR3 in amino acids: CSAKNPGTSIYEQYF. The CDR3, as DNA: TGCAGTGCTAAAAACCCCGGGACTAGCATCTACGAGCAGTACTTC.

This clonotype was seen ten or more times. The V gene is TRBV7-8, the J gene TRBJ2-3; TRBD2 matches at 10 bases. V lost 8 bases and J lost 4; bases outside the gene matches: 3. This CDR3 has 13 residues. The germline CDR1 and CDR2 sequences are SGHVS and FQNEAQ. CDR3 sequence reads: CASLAGVPDTQYF. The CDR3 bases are TGTGCCAGCCTAGCGGGAGTTCCAGATACGCAGTATTTT.

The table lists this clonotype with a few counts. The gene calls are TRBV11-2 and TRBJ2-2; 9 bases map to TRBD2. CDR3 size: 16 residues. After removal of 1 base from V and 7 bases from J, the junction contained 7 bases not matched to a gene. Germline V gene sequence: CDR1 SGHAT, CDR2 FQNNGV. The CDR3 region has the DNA TGTGCCAGCAGCTTAGGCGGGACTAGCTTTGACGGGGAGCTGTTTTTT. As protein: CASSLGGTSFDGELFF.

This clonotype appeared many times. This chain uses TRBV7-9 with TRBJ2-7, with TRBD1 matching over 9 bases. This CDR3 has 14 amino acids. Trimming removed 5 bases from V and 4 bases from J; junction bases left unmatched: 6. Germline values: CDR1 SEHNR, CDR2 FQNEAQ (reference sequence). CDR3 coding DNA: TGTGCCAGCAGCCGGCGGACAGGGGCATACGAGCAGTACTTC. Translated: CASSRRTGAYEQYF.

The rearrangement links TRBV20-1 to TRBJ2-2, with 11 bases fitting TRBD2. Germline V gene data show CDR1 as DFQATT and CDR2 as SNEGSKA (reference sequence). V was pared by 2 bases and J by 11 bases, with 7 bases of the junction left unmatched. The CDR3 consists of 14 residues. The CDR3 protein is CSARRLAGTSELFF. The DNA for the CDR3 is TGCAGTGCTAGAAGACTAGCGGGGACATCCGAGCTGTTTTTT.

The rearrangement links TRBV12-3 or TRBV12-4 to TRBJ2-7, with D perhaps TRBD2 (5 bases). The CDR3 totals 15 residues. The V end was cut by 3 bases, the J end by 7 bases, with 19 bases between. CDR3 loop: CASSLWTPTWREQYF. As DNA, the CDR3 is TGTGCCAGCAGTTTGTGGACTCCCACCTGGCGTGAGCAGTACTTC.

The CDR3 bases are TGTGCCAGCAGTGACGGTTGGACAGGGCACGGTACGCAGTATTTT. It encodes CASSDGWTGHGTQYF. The chain is built from TRBV6-4 and TRBJ2-3; 8 bases match TRBD1. The trim removed 2 bases at V and 8 bases at J, leaving 9 bases unmatched. CDR3 length: 15 residues. Germline assignment: CDR1 MRHNA and CDR2 SNTAGT.

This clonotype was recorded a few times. The CDR3 nucleotides are TGCAGCCATCGACTAGCCGAAGAGACCCAGTACTTC. Protein sequence: CSHRLAEETQYF. J is TRBJ2-5 and V is TRBV20-1, with 7 bases identical to TRBD2. The CDR3 loop spans 12 amino acids. Germline lookup yields CDR1 DFQATT and CDR2 SNEGSKA (reference sequence).

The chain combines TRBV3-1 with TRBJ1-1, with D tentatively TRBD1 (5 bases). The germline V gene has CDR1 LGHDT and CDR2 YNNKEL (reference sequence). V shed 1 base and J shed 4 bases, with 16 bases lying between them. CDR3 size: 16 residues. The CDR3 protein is CASSQVRGEVRTEAFF. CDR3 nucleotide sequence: TGTGCCAGCAGCCAAGTTAGGGGAGAGGTCCGCACTGAAGCTTTCTTT. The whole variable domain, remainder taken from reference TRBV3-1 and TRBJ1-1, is DTAVSQTPKYLVTQMGNDKSIKCEQNLGHDTMYWYKQDSKKFLKIMFSYNNKELIINETVPNRFSPKSPDKAHLNLHINSLELGDSAVYFCASSQVRGEVRTEAFFGQGTRLTVV.

The CDR3 nucleotides read TGTGCCACCAGCAGCGAAGTAGGCGCGCAGTATTTT. It specifies CATSSEVGAQYF. V usage is TRBV15 and J usage is TRBJ2-3; unclear D gene. The V gene lost 3 bases and the J gene lost 10 bases, with 11 bases spanning the gap. Germline V gene lookup returns CDR1 LNHNV and CDR2 YYDKDF (reference sequence). The CDR3 length is 12 residues.

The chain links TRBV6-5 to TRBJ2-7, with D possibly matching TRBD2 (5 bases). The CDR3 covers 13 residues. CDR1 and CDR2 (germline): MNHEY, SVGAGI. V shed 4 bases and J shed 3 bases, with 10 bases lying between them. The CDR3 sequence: CASSWAGYYEQYF. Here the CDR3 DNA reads TGTGCCAGCAGTTGGGCGGGTTACTACGAGCAGTACTTC.

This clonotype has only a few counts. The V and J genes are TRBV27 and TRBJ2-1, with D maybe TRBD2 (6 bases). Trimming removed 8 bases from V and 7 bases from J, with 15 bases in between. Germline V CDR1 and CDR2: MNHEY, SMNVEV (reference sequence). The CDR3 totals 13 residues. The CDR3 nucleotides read TGTGCCAGCGTCCGGGGCGGAGGGAATGAGCAGTTCTTC. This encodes CASVRGGGNEQFF.

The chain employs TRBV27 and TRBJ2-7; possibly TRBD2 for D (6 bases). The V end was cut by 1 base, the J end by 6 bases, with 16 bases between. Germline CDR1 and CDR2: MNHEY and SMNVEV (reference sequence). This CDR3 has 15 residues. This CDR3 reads CASSLFSRPGGEQYF. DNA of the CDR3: TGTGCCAGCAGTTTATTTTCCAGACCCGGGGGCGAGCAGTACTTC.

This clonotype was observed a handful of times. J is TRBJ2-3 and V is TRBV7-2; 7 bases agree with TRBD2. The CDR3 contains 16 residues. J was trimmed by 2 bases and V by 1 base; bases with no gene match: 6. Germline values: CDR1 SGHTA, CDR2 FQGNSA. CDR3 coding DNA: TGTGCCAGCAGCTTAGTTTCGCGGGAGAACACAGATACGCAGTATTTT. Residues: CASSLVSRENTDTQYF.

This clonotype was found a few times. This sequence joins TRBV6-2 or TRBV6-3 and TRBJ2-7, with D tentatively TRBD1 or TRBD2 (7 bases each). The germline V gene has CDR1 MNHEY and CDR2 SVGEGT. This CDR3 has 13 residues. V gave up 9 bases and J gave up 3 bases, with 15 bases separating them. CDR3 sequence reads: CASRGDSYYEQYF. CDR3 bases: TGTGCCAGTCGGGGGGACAGCTACTACGAGCAGTACTTC.

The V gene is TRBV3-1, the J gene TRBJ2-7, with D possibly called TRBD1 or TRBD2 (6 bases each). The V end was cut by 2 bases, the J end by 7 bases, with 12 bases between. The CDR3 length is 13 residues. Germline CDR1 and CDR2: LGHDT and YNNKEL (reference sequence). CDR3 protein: CASSQSTGREQYF. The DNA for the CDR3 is TGTGCCAGCAGCCAATCAACAGGGAGGGAGCAGTACTTC.

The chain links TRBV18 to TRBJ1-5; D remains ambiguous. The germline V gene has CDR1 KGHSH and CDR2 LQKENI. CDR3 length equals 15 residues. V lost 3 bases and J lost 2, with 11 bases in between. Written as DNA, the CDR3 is TGTGCCAGCTCACCGGCAAGGGATGGCAATCAGCCCCAGCATTTT. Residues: CASSPARDGNQPQHF.

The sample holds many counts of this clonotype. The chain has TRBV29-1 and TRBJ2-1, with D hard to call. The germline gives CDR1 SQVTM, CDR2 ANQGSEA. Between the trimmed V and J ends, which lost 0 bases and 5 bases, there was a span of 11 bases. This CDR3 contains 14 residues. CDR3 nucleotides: TGCAGCGTTGAAGATCTCCCCAGCGACAATGAGCAGTTCTTC. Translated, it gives CSVEDLPSDNEQFF.

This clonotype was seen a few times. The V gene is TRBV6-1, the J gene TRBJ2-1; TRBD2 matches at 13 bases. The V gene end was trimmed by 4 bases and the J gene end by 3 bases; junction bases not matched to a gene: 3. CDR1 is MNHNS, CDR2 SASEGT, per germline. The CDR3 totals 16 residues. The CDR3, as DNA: TGTGCCAGCAGTGGTGGGACTAGCGGGGACTACAATGAGCAGTTCTTC. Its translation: CASSGGTSGDYNEQFF.

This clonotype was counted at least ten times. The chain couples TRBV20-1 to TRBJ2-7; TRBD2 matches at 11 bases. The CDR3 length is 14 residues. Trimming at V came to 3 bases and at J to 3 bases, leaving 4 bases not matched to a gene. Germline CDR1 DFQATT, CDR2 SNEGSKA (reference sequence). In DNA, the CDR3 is TGCAGTGCTAGTAAACTAGCGGGAGTCTACGAGCAGTACTTC. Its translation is CSASKLAGVYEQYF.

The CDR3 reads CSVGTVETQYF. The CDR3 bases are TGCAGCGTGGGGACAGTGGAGACCCAGTACTTC. The chain links TRBV29-1 to TRBJ2-5; 7 nucleotides align to TRBD1. Trimming took 6 bases from V and 5 from J; bases not matched to a gene: 3. Germline V gene sequence: CDR1 SQVTM, CDR2 ANQGSEA. The CDR3 has 11 residues.

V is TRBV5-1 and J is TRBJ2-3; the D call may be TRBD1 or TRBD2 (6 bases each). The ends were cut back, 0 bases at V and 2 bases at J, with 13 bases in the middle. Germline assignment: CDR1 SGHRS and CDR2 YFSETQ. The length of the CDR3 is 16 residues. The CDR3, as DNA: TGCGCCAGCAGCTTGGCCGACGGGGGCATCACAGATACGCAGTATTTT. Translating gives CASSLADGGITDTQYF.